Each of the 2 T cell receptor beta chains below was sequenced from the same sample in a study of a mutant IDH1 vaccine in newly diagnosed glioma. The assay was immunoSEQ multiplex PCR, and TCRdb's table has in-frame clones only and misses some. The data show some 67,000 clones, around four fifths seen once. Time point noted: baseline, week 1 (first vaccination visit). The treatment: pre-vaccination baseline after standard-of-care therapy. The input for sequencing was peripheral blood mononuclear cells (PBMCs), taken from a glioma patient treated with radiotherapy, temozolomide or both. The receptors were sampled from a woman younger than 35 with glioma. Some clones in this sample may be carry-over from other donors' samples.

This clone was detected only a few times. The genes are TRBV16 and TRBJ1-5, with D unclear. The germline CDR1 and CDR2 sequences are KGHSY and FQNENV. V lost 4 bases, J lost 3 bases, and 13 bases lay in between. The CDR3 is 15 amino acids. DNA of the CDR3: TGTGCCAGCAGCCCCGAGGGCGGGCCCAATCAGCCCCAGCATTTT. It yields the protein CASSPEGGPNQPQHF. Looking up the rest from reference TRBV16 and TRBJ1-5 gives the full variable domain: GEEVAQTPKHLVRGEGQKAKLYCAPIKGHSYVFWYQQVLKNEFKFLISFQNENVFDETGMPKERFSAKCLPNSPCSLEIQATKLEDSAVYFCASSPEGGPNQPQHFGDGTRLSIL.

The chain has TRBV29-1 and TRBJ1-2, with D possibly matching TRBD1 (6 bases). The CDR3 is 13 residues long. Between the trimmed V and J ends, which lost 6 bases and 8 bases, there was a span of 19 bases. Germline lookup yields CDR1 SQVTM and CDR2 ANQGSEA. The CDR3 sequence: CSVDIQGKGGYTF. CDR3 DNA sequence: TGCAGCGTGGATATTCAGGGGAAGGGGGGCTACACCTTC. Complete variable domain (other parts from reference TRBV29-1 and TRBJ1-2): SAVISQKPSRDICQRGTSLTIQCQVDSQVTMMFWYRQQPGQSLTLIATANQGSEATYESGFVIDKFPISRPNLTFSTLTVSNMSPEDSSIYLCSVDIQGKGGYTFGSGTRLTVV.